Listed below are T cell receptor beta chains from one sample, sequenced in a study of response to subunit inactivated influenza vaccine. A single record per CDR3 protein comes from TCRdb applying MiXCR to the RT-PCR reads. Of more than 450,000 distinct CDR3 sequences in the sample, roughly 12% were seen once. This same sample was also part of a study on T cells expressing NK-cell markers.

The sample was PBMCs from blood, taken on the day of vaccination. The receptors were sampled from a man aged 45-65 years who received an inactivated influenza vaccine. The CDR3 runs from the conserved cysteine through the conserved F or W. D genes are given only for firm matches. Clone size is not always given. Where it is, it says once, few, many or a class for expanded clones.

CDR3 protein: CASSYGGISGSPLHF
CDR3 DNA: TGTGCCAGCAGTTACGGGGGAATAAGCGGTTCACCCCTCCACTTT
V gene: TRBV6-5
D gene: .
J gene: TRBJ1-6
clone size: .

CDR3 protein: CAISPQSGQGSNNEQFF
CDR3 DNA: TGTGCCATCAGTCCCCAATCCGGACAGGGTAGTAACAATGAGCAGTTCTTC
V gene: TRBV10-3
D gene: TRBD1
J gene: TRBJ2-1
clone size: few

CDR3 protein: CASSLGGLLQNEQFF
CDR3 DNA: TGTGCCAGCAGTTTAGGGGGACTCTTACAGAATGAGCAGTTCTTC
V gene: TRBV27
D gene: .
J gene: TRBJ2-1
clone size: few

CDR3 protein: CASSVGQQNYNEQFF
CDR3 DNA: TGTGCCAGCAGCGTAGGACAGCAAAACTACAATGAGCAGTTCTTC
V gene: TRBV9
D gene: .
J gene: TRBJ2-1
clone size: many

CDR3 protein: CASRETGGREQFF
CDR3 DNA: TGTGCCAGCAGGGAGACAGGGGGCCGTGAGCAGTTCTTC
V gene: TRBV28
D gene: TRBD1
J gene: TRBJ2-1
clone size: .

CDR3 protein: CASSGQGALTGELFF
CDR3 DNA: TGCGCCAGCTCCGGACAGGGGGCTTTGACCGGGGAGCTGTTTTTT
V gene: TRBV5-1
D gene: TRBD1
J gene: TRBJ2-2
clone size: .

CDR3 protein: CASSPGRWYYEQYF
CDR3 DNA: TGTGCCAGCAGTCCCGGACGGTGGTACTACGAGCAGTACTTC
V gene: TRBV28
D gene: .
J gene: TRBJ2-7
clone size: .

CDR3 protein: CASSENPGLVNEQFF
CDR3 DNA: TGTGCCAGCAGCGAGAACCCGGGACTAGTCAATGAGCAGTTCTTC
V gene: TRBV12-3/TRBV12-4
D gene: TRBD2
J gene: TRBJ2-1
clone size: .

CDR3 protein: CASSWAPTYNEQFF
CDR3 DNA: TGCGCCAGCAGCTGGGCACCCACCTACAATGAGCAGTTCTTC
V gene: TRBV5-1
D gene: .
J gene: TRBJ2-1
clone size: few

CDR3 protein: CASSPVLAGIYNEQFF
CDR3 DNA: TGCGCCAGCAGCCCCGTACTAGCGGGAATCTACAATGAGCAGTTCTTC
V gene: TRBV5-1
D gene: TRBD2
J gene: TRBJ2-1
clone size: once

CDR3 protein: CASSQGAQETQYF
CDR3 DNA: TGTGCCAGCTCACAGGGGGCCCAAGAGACCCAGTACTTC
V gene: TRBV18
D gene: TRBD1
J gene: TRBJ2-5
clone size: many

CDR3 protein: CASSTMGDTEAFF
CDR3 DNA: TGTGCCAGCAGCACTATGGGTGACACTGAAGCTTTCTTT
V gene: TRBV3-1
D gene: .
J gene: TRBJ1-1
clone size: few

CDR3 protein: CASSPSWTSGVEETQYF
CDR3 DNA: TGTGCCAGCAGCCCGAGTTGGACTAGCGGGGTGGAAGAGACCCAGTACTTC
V gene: TRBV7-2
D gene: TRBD2
J gene: TRBJ2-5
clone size: few

CDR3 protein: CASSRTASGELFF
CDR3 DNA: TGTGCCAGCAGCCGAACGGCGTCCGGGGAGCTGTTTTTT
V gene: TRBV11-2
D gene: .
J gene: TRBJ2-2
clone size: .

CDR3 protein: CASSLDRLGTGDFYF
CDR3 DNA: TGTGCCAGCAGCTTAGATCGGCTAGGGACAGGGGATTTTTACTTC
V gene: TRBV11-2
D gene: TRBD1
J gene: TRBJ2-7
clone size: few

CDR3 protein: CSARDPPTEAFF
CDR3 DNA: TGCAGTGCTAGAGATCCACCCACTGAAGCTTTCTTT
V gene: TRBV20-1
D gene: .
J gene: TRBJ1-1
clone size: many

CDR3 protein: CASSPVGGVSSYEQYF
CDR3 DNA: TGTGCCAGCAGCCCAGTCGGCGGGGTGAGCTCCTACGAGCAGTACTTC
V gene: TRBV7-2
D gene: .
J gene: TRBJ2-7
clone size: .

CDR3 protein: CASSKWGSSGRAKNIQYF
CDR3 DNA: TGTGCCAGCAGCAAATGGGGCAGCTCCGGTCGGGCCAAAAACATTCAGTACTTC
V gene: TRBV21-1
D gene: .
J gene: TRBJ2-4
clone size: few

CDR3 protein: CASSLEGPGYGYTF
CDR3 DNA: TGCGCCAGCAGCTTGGAAGGTCCGGGCTATGGCTACACCTTC
V gene: TRBV5-1
D gene: .
J gene: TRBJ1-2
clone size: .

CDR3 protein: CAWSVQLVGDNF
CDR3 DNA: TGTGCCTGGAGTGTACAGTTGGTCGGGGATAACTTT
V gene: TRBV30
D gene: .
J gene: TRBJ1-1
clone size: .

CDR3 protein: CATSDLGTGQETQYF
CDR3 DNA: TGTGCCACCAGTGATTTGGGGACAGGCCAAGAGACCCAGTACTTC
V gene: TRBV24-1
D gene: TRBD1
J gene: TRBJ2-5
clone size: .

CDR3 protein: CASQRGLEYNEQFF
CDR3 DNA: TGTGCCAGCCAGAGGGGGCTTGAATACAATGAGCAGTTCTTC
V gene: TRBV7-9
D gene: TRBD1
J gene: TRBJ2-1
clone size: few

CDR3 protein: CSVSGYTF
CDR3 DNA: TGCAGCGTATCCGGCTACACCTTC
V gene: TRBV29-1
D gene: .
J gene: TRBJ1-2
clone size: .

CDR3 protein: CASSLAGRTGNFGEQYF
CDR3 DNA: TGTGCCAGCAGCCTAGCAGGTAGGACAGGGAACTTCGGCGAGCAGTACTTC
V gene: TRBV7-9
D gene: TRBD1
J gene: TRBJ2-7
clone size: .

CDR3 protein: CASSFANEQFF
CDR3 DNA: TGTGCCAGCAGCTTCGCCAATGAGCAGTTCTTC
V gene: TRBV5-6
D gene: .
J gene: TRBJ2-1
clone size: few

CDR3 protein: CASAARNTGELFF
CDR3 DNA: TGTGCCAGCGCGGCCAGAAACACCGGGGAGCTGTTTTTT
V gene: TRBV9
D gene: .
J gene: TRBJ2-2
clone size: few

CDR3 protein: CASSPGMTGVGYTEAFF
CDR3 DNA: TGTGCCAGCTCACCGGGGATGACAGGGGTAGGGTACACTGAAGCTTTCTTT
V gene: TRBV18
D gene: TRBD1
J gene: TRBJ1-1
clone size: few

CDR3 protein: CATSRGSLVTSTDTQYF
CDR3 DNA: TGTGCCACCAGCAGAGGGTCGTTGGTGACTAGCACAGATACGCAGTATTTT
V gene: TRBV15
D gene: .
J gene: TRBJ2-3
clone size: few

CDR3 protein: CASSYSIQVNTGELFF
CDR3 DNA: TGTGCCAGCAGTTACTCGATACAGGTGAACACCGGGGAGCTGTTTTTT
V gene: TRBV6-5
D gene: .
J gene: TRBJ2-2
clone size: few

CDR3 protein: CATSRAIRLGDNEQFF
CDR3 DNA: TGTGCCACCAGCAGAGCAATACGTCTAGGAGACAATGAGCAGTTCTTC
V gene: TRBV15
D gene: .
J gene: TRBJ2-1
clone size: few

CDR3 protein: CASSNEAVGYTF
CDR3 DNA: TGTGCCAGCAGCAACGAGGCGGTCGGCTACACCTTC
V gene: TRBV4-2
D gene: .
J gene: TRBJ1-2
clone size: .

CDR3 protein: CASSGQLAGVDNEQFF
CDR3 DNA: TGTGCCAGCAGTGGCCAACTAGCGGGGGTGGATAATGAGCAGTTCTTC
V gene: TRBV6-1
D gene: TRBD2
J gene: TRBJ2-1
clone size: .

CDR3 protein: CASSRPGTGIQYF
CDR3 DNA: TGCGCCAGCAGCCGTCCCGGGACAGGCATTCAGTACTTC
V gene: TRBV5-1
D gene: TRBD1
J gene: TRBJ2-4
clone size: .

CDR3 protein: CASSQGLAGGPQSEQYF
CDR3 DNA: TGCGCCAGCAGTCAGGGACTAGCGGGAGGGCCACAAAGCGAGCAGTACTTC
V gene: TRBV4-3
D gene: TRBD2
J gene: TRBJ2-7
clone size: few

CDR3 protein: CSVEEGAGAKNIQYF
CDR3 DNA: TGCAGCGTTGAAGAAGGGGCCGGTGCCAAAAACATTCAGTACTTC
V gene: TRBV29-1
D gene: .
J gene: TRBJ2-4
clone size: few

CDR3 protein: CASSHRGPGHERSEQFF
CDR3 DNA: TGTGCCAGCAGTCACCGAGGACCGGGACACGAGAGGAGTGAGCAGTTCTTC
V gene: TRBV6-5
D gene: .
J gene: TRBJ2-1
clone size: few

CDR3 protein: CASSQGGLAGGSDTQYF
CDR3 DNA: TGTGCCAGCAGCCAAGGAGGACTAGCGGGGGGATCAGATACGCAGTATTTT
V gene: TRBV4-2
D gene: TRBD2
J gene: TRBJ2-3
clone size: many

CDR3 protein: CASSLNPQGAGDTQYF
CDR3 DNA: TGTGCCAGCAGTTTAAACCCGCAGGGGGCCGGGGATACGCAGTATTTT
V gene: TRBV12-3/TRBV12-4
D gene: TRBD1
J gene: TRBJ2-3
clone size: .

CDR3 protein: CASSLMLAGSYNEQFF
CDR3 DNA: TGTGCCAGCAGCTTAATGCTAGCGGGTTCCTACAATGAGCAGTTCTTC
V gene: TRBV7-2
D gene: TRBD2
J gene: TRBJ2-1
clone size: few

CDR3 protein: CASRPDRLGANVLTF
CDR3 DNA: TGTGCCAGCAGGCCCGACAGACTTGGGGCCAACGTCCTGACTTTC
V gene: TRBV6-2/TRBV6-3
D gene: .
J gene: TRBJ2-6
clone size: .

CDR3 protein: CASSPPGIETQYF
CDR3 DNA: TGTGCCAGCAGCCCCCCAGGGATAGAGACCCAGTACTTC
V gene: TRBV3-1
D gene: .
J gene: TRBJ2-5
clone size: .

CDR3 protein: CASTLQGNTEAFF
CDR3 DNA: TGTGCCAGCACCCTTCAGGGGAACACTGAAGCTTTCTTT
V gene: TRBV12-3/TRBV12-4
D gene: .
J gene: TRBJ1-1
clone size: many

CDR3 protein: CASSLYRTGELFF
CDR3 DNA: TGTGCCAGCAGCTTATATCGGACCGGGGAGCTGTTTTTT
V gene: TRBV7-2
D gene: .
J gene: TRBJ2-2
clone size: many

CDR3 protein: CSVEVGNSYGYTF
CDR3 DNA: TGCAGCGTTGAGGTCGGTAATTCCTATGGCTACACCTTC
V gene: TRBV29-1
D gene: .
J gene: TRBJ1-2
clone size: few

CDR3 protein: CASSYKYRAGFYNEQFF
CDR3 DNA: TGTGCCAGCAGTTATAAATACAGGGCTGGTTTCTACAATGAGCAGTTCTTC
V gene: TRBV6-2/TRBV6-3
D gene: .
J gene: TRBJ2-1
clone size: few

CDR3 protein: CASNPWTSANEKLFF
CDR3 DNA: TGTGCCAGCAACCCTTGGACATCGGCCAACGAAAAACTGTTTTTT
V gene: TRBV28
D gene: .
J gene: TRBJ1-4
clone size: .